This T cell receptor (beta chain) was sequenced during a study of cytomegalovirus exposure and HLA in healthy donors. It was with 60 Vbeta and 13 Jbeta primers that the PCR ran. Assay: immunoSEQ multiplex PCR; the TCRdb copy retains only in-frame clones and omits some. In the table there are over 150,000 clones, about three quarters of which are singletons. CDR3 length equals 15 residues. Per the germline V gene, CDR1 is SEHNR and CDR2 is FQNEAQ (reference sequence). V shed 2 bases, J shed 5 bases, and the junction held 9 bases outside the gene matches. Sequenced material: PBMCs. The chain recombines TRBV7-9 with TRBJ2-7; 7 nucleotides agree with TRBD1. This TCR was sampled from a woman aged 25 to 39 in good health and CMV-seronegative. The chain's CDR3 is CASSLSGTDSDEQYF. CDR3 DNA: TGTGCCAGCAGCTTATCCGGGACAGACAGCGACGAGCAGTACTTC.